The rows below give T cell receptor beta chains drawn from one sample of a study of a mutant IDH1 vaccine in newly diagnosed glioma. Data came from immunoSEQ multiplex PCR; TCRdb stores just in-frame clones and leaves some out. The table includes approximately 61,000 clones, around 81% detected once. These receptors' antigens are unknown. The sample was PBMCs, taken from a glioma patient whose treatment included an IDH1 peptide vaccine. These receptors were taken from a middle-aged man with glioma. CDR3s include the opening cysteine and the closing phenylalanine or tryptophan. D genes are given only for firm matches. Part of the rows lack a size; the others show once, few, many or a class for expanded clones.

CDR3 length,clone size,J gene,V gene,D gene,CDR3 DNA,CDR3 protein
12,-,TRBJ2-7,TRBV7-9,-,TGTGCCAGCAGCTTAGAGTACTACGAGCAGTACTTC,CASSLEYYEQYF
18,-,TRBJ1-5,TRBV12-5,-,TGTGCTAGTGCCCGGAAGCCGAAGGGGCAGAATAGCAATCAGCCCCAGCATTTT,CASARKPKGQNSNQPQHF
15,once,TRBJ1-2,TRBV27,-,TGTGCCAGCGGCGTGAACCGGGCAGCTAACTATGGCTACACCTTC,CASGVNRAANYGYTF
14,-,TRBJ2-7,TRBV21-1,-,TGTGCCAGCAGCCCACCGGACTGGGACTCCGAGCAGTACTTC,CASSPPDWDSEQYF
13,-,TRBJ2-7,TRBV7-2,-,TGTGCCAGCAGCTTAAGAGAGCTCTACGAGCAGTACTTC,CASSLRELYEQYF
16,-,TRBJ1-2,TRBV2,-,TGTGCCAGCAGTGAGGGCAGGTCCAGAGCTAACTATGGCTACACCTTC,CASSEGRSRANYGYTF
11,once,TRBJ1-3,TRBV25-1,-,TGTGCCAGCAGTCTTGGGACAACCATATATTTT,CASSLGTTIYF
12,-,TRBJ2-1,TRBV29-1,TRBD1,TGCAGCGTTGATGGGACAGGTTATGAGCAGTTCTTC,CSVDGTGYEQFF
14,-,TRBJ2-7,TRBV9,TRBD2,TGTGCCAGCAGCAGTAGCGGGAGCTCCTACGAGCAGTACTTC,CASSSSGSSYEQYF
13,-,TRBJ1-2,TRBV5-1,-,TGCGCCAGCAGCTTGGGACAGTCCTATGGCTACACCTTC,CASSLGQSYGYTF
12,-,TRBJ2-7,TRBV7-9,-,TGTGCCAGCACCGGACAAACCTACGAGCAGTACTTC,CASTGQTYEQYF
15,-,TRBJ2-7,TRBV7-2,TRBD2,TGTGCCAGCAGCTTAGAAGCGGGAAAGGCCTACGAGCAGTACTTC,CASSLEAGKAYEQYF
14,-,TRBJ2-7,TRBV7-2,-,TGTGCCAGCAGCGCCGGGGGGCACTCCTACGAGCAGTACTTC,CASSAGGHSYEQYF
15,-,TRBJ2-2,TRBV7-3,-,TGTGCCAGCAGCTTAAAGAGGGGGAATACCGGGGAGCTGTTTTTT,CASSLKRGNTGELFF
14,-,TRBJ2-7,TRBV14,-,TGTGCCAGCAGCCCCCGGACTGGAACCTACGAGCAGTACTTC,CASSPRTGTYEQYF
19,-,TRBJ2-7,TRBV7-6,TRBD2,TGTGCCAGCAGTCAATCCATGACTAGCGGGATGAGGGAACCTAGCGAGCAGTACTTC,CASSQSMTSGMREPSEQYF
14,-,TRBJ1-2,TRBV6-5,-,TGTGCCAGCAGGGGCACGCAATGGAACTATGGCTACACCTTC,CASRGTQWNYGYTF
15,-,TRBJ2-7,TRBV2,-,TGTGCCAGCGAATGGGCAGGGCGGGGTTTCTACGAGCAGTACTTC,CASEWAGRGFYEQYF
15,-,TRBJ2-3,TRBV6-4,TRBD2,TGTGCCAGCAGTGACTCCTACGGGGGGACAGATACGCAGTATTTT,CASSDSYGGTDTQYF
15,-,TRBJ2-7,TRBV18,-,TGTGCCAGCTCACCACCTTTAGGGGACCTAAACGAGCAGTACTTC,CASSPPLGDLNEQYF
15,-,TRBJ1-1,TRBV6-5,TRBD1,TGTGCCAGCAGTCCCGGACAGGGGATGAACACTGAAGCTTTCTTT,CASSPGQGMNTEAFF
15,-,TRBJ2-7,TRBV30,TRBD1,TGTGCCTGGAGTGTACCCCAGACAGGGGGATACGAGCAGTACTTC,CAWSVPQTGGYEQYF
16,-,TRBJ2-3,TRBV5-6,-,TGTGCCAGCAGCCTCCCCGGAGGAGGGAGCACAGATACGCAGTATTTT,CASSLPGGGSTDTQYF
14,-,TRBJ1-3,TRBV18,-,TGTGCCAGCTCACCGAGCCCCTCTGGAAACACCATATATTTT,CASSPSPSGNTIYF
17,-,TRBJ2-3,TRBV4-2,-,TGTGCCAGCAGCCAACTCCCACTAGGGGTTGGCACAGATACGCAGTATTTT,CASSQLPLGVGTDTQYF
16,-,TRBJ1-2,TRBV21-1,-,TGTGCCAGCAGCTTACATCCAGGCGGACAGGGGAGAGGCTACACCTTC,CASSLHPGGQGRGYTF
15,-,TRBJ1-4,TRBV7-2,-,TGTGCCAGCAGCATTCAGGGAGCAACTAATGAAAAACTGTTTTTT,CASSIQGATNEKLFF
15,-,TRBJ2-7,TRBV10-3,-,TGTGCCATCAGTGGACGGGCCGAAAGCTCCTACGAGCAGTACTTC,CAISGRAESSYEQYF
15,-,TRBJ1-2,TRBV14,-,TGTGCCAGCAGCCAAGAGGGGTACGAGGGCTATGGCTACACCTTC,CASSQEGYEGYGYTF
14,once,TRBJ1-5,TRBV7-2,TRBD1,TGTGCCAGCAGCCGGGACAGGGGGGTTCAGCCCCAGCATTTT,CASSRDRGVQPQHF
20,-,TRBJ1-3,TRBV5-4,-,TGTGCCAGCAGCTTGGCCTCGGGGAGGCGACAGCTTAGCTCTGGAAACACCATATATTTT,CASSLASGRRQLSSGNTIYF
15,-,TRBJ2-7,TRBV27,TRBD2,TGTGCCAGCAGCCTGGGACTAGCGGGGATAGGGGAGCAGTACTTC,CASSLGLAGIGEQYF
14,-,TRBJ2-7,TRBV6-6,-,TGTGCCAGCAGTTACTCGGATAGGGGCTACGAGCAGTACTTC,CASSYSDRGYEQYF
16,-,TRBJ2-5,TRBV5-1,TRBD2,TGCGCCAGCAGCGATGCTAGCGGGGGCTTACAAGAGACCCAGTACTTC,CASSDASGGLQETQYF
15,-,TRBJ2-7,TRBV2,TRBD1,TGTGCCAGCAGTGAAGCGACAGGGAGCTCCTACGAGCAGTACTTC,CASSEATGSSYEQYF
15,-,TRBJ2-1,TRBV27,TRBD2,TGTGCCAGCAGTTTAGTTCGGCTAGCGGGATATGAGCAGTTCTTC,CASSLVRLAGYEQFF
15,-,TRBJ2-7,TRBV5-1,-,TGCGCCAGCAGCTTGGGGGACTTCCTGTCCTACGAGCAGTACTTC,CASSLGDFLSYEQYF
13,-,TRBJ2-7,TRBV6-1,-,TGTGCCAGCAGTGATACAGGGAACTACGAGCAGTACTTC,CASSDTGNYEQYF
12,few,TRBJ1-1,TRBV6-5,-,TGTGCCACGAAGGGTTGGAACACTGAAGCTTTCTTT,CATKGWNTEAFF
15,-,TRBJ1-5,TRBV18,-,TGTGCCAGCTCACCCTTACATGGGGTAGGACAGCCCCAGCATTTT,CASSPLHGVGQPQHF
14,once,TRBJ1-1,TRBV27,-,TGTGCCAGCAGTTTACGGCAGGCGAACACTGAAGCTTTCTTT,CASSLRQANTEAFF
14,-,TRBJ1-4,TRBV19,TRBD1,TGTGCCAGTAGTCCAGGACAGGGTAATGAAAAACTGTTTTTT,CASSPGQGNEKLFF
15,few,TRBJ1-5,TRBV27,-,TGTGCCAGCAGTCCGACCCGGGGTTGGGATCAGCCCCAGCATTTT,CASSPTRGWDQPQHF
16,-,TRBJ2-7,TRBV6-1,TRBD1,TGTGCCAGCAGTGCAAGGAACCGGGACAGGGGCCACGAGCAGTACTTC,CASSARNRDRGHEQYF
18,-,TRBJ1-1,TRBV7-2,-,TGTGCCAGCAGCTTAAGGTCTAGGGGCGCCCCACAGAACACTGAAGCTTTCTTT,CASSLRSRGAPQNTEAFF
15,-,TRBJ2-1,TRBV19,-,TGTGCCAGTAGTATACGCGGATGGTCCTACAATGAGCAGTTCTTC,CASSIRGWSYNEQFF
14,few,TRBJ1-5,TRBV6-5,TRBD1,TGTGCCAGCAGTGTGACAGGGGGCAATCAGCCCCAGCATTTT,CASSVTGGNQPQHF
16,-,TRBJ2-3,TRBV15,-,TGTGCCACCAGCAGAGGGGTGGACCTGGGATTGGATACGCAGTATTTT,CATSRGVDLGLDTQYF
13,few,TRBJ1-2,TRBV5-4,-,TGTGCCAGCAGCTTGGGTCATCAATATGGCTACACCTTC,CASSLGHQYGYTF
22,-,TRBJ2-1,TRBV4-2,TRBD2,TGTGCCAGCAGCCAAGATTTCCTAGCGGGGGGCCTTACCCCTAGCTCCTACAATGAGCAGTTCTTC,CASSQDFLAGGLTPSSYNEQFF
14,-,TRBJ2-1,TRBV27,-,TGTGCCAGCAGTCCCAGCGTAGTCGGGAATGAGCAGTTCTTC,CASSPSVVGNEQFF
14,-,TRBJ2-7,TRBV25-1,-,TGTGCCAGCAGTGATCTGGTAGGAGGGTCGGAGCAGTACTTC,CASSDLVGGSEQYF
13,-,TRBJ1-5,TRBV5-5,-,TGTGCCAGCAGCTTGGAGGCGCATCAGCCCCAGCATTTT,CASSLEAHQPQHF